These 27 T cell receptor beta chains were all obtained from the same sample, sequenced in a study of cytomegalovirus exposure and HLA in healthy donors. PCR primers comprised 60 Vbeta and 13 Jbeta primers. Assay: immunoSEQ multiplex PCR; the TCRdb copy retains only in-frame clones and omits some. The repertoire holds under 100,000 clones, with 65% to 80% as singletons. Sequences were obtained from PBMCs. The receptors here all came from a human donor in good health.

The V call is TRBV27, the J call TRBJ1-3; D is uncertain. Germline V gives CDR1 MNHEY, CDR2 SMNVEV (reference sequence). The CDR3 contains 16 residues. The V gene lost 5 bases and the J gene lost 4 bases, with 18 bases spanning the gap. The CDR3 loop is CASSLKPPVTGNTIYF. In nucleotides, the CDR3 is TGTGCCAGCAGTCTCAAGCCGCCCGTCACGGGAAACACCATATATTTT.

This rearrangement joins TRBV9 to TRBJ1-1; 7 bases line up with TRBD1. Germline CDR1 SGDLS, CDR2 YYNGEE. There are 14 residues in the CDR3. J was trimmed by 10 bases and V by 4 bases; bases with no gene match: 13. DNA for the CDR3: TGTGCCAGCAGCAACGACAGGGCCCTCGAACCAGCTTTCTTT. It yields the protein CASSNDRALEPAFF.

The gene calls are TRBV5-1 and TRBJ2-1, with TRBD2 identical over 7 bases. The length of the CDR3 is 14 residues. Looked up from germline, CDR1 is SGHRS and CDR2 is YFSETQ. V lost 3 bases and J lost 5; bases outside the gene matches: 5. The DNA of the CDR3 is TGCGCCAGCAGCTCCGTCCGGGGGGACAATGAGCAGTTCTTC. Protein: CASSSVRGDNEQFF. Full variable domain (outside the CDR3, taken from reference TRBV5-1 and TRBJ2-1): KAGVTQTPRYLIKTRGQQVTLSCSPISGHRSVSWYQQTPGQGLQFLFEYFSETQRNKGNFPGRFSGRQFSNSRSEMNVSTLELGDSALYLCASSSVRGDNEQFFGPGTRLTVL.

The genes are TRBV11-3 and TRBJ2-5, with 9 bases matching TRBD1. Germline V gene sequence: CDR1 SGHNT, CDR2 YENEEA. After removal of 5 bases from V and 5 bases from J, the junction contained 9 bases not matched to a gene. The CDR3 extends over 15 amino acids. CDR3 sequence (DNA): TGTGCCAGCAGCACCCGGACAGGGGCAGGGGAGACCCAGTACTTC. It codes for CASSTRTGAGETQYF.

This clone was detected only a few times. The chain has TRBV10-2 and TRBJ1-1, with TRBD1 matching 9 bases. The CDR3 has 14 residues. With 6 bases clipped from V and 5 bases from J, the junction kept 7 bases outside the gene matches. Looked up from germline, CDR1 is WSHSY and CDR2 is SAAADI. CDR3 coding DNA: TGCGCCAGCAGGTTACAGGGGGCTGGAACTGAAGCTTTCTTT. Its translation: CASRLQGAGTEAFF.

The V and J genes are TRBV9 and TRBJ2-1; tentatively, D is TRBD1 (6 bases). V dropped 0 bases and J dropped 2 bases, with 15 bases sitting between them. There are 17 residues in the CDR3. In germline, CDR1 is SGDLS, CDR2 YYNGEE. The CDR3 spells CASSVVGTGLPYNEQFF. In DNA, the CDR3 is TGTGCCAGCAGCGTAGTGGGAACAGGGCTACCCTACAATGAGCAGTTCTTC.

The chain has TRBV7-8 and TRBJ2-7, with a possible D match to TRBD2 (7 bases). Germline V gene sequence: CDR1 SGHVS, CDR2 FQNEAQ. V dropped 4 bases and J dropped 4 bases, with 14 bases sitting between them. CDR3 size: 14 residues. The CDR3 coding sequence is TGTGCCAGCAGCTCCGCGGGGGCCCCTTACGAGCAGTACTTC. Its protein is CASSSAGAPYEQYF.

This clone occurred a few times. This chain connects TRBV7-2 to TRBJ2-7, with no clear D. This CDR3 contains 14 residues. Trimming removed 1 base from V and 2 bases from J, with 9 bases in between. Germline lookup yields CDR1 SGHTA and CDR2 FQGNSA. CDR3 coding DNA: TGTGCCAGCAGCTTAGAATCCAGGACCTACGAGCAGTACTTC. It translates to CASSLESRTYEQYF.

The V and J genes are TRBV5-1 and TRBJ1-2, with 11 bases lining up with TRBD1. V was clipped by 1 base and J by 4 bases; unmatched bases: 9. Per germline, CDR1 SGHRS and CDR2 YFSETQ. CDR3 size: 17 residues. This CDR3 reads CASSLRTGGQGSYGYTF. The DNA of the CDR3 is TGCGCCAGCAGCTTGAGGACAGGGGGCCAGGGGAGCTATGGCTACACCTTC. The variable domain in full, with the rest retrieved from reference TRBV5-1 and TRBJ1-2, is KAGVTQTPRYLIKTRGQQVTLSCSPISGHRSVSWYQQTPGQGLQFLFEYFSETQRNKGNFPGRFSGRQFSNSRSEMNVSTLELGDSALYLCASSLRTGGQGSYGYTFGSGTRLTVV.

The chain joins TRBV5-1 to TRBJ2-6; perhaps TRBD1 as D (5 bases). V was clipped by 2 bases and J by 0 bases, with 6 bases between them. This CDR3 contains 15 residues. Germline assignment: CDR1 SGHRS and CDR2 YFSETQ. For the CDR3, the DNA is TGCGCCAGCAGCTTCGACAGCTCTGGGGCCAACGTCCTGACTTTC. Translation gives CASSFDSSGANVLTF.

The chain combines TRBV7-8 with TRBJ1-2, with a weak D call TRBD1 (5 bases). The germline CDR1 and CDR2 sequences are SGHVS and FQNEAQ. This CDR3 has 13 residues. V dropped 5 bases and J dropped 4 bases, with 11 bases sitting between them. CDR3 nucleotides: TGTGCCAGCAGCCCCGACAGAGTCTATGGCTACACCTTC. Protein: CASSPDRVYGYTF.

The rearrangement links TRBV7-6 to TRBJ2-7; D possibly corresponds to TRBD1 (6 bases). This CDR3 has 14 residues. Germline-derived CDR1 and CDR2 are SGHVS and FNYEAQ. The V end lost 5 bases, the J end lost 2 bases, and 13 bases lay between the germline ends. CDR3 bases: TGTGCCAGCAGCGCGGTGGGGGCCCCCTACGAGCAGTACTTC. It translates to CASSAVGAPYEQYF. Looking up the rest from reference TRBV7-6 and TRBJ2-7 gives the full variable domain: GAGVSQSPRYKVTKRGQDVALRCDPISGHVSLYWYRQALGQGPEFLTYFNYEAQQDKSGLPNDRFSAERPEGSISTLTIQRTEQRDSAMYRCASSAVGAPYEQYFGPGTRLTVT.

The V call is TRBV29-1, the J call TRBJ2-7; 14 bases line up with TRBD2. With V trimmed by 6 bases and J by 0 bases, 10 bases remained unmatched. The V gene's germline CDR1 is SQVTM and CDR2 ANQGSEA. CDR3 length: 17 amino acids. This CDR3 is CSVAGGLAGESSYEQYF. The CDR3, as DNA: TGCAGCGTGGCCGGGGGACTAGCGGGGGAGAGCTCCTACGAGCAGTACTTC.

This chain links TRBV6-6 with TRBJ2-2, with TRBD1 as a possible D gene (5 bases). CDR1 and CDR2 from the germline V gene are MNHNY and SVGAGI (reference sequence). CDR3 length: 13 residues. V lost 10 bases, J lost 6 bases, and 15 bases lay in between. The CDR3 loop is CANRPGLAGELFF. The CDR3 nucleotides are TGTGCCAACCGACCAGGGCTGGCCGGGGAGCTGTTTTTT.

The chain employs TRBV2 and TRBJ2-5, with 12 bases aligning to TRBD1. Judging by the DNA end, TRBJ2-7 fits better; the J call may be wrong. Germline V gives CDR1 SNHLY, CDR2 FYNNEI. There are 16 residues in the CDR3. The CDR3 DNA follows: TGTGCCAGGGGGACAGGGGGCGAAGGGGTCTCCTACGAGCAGTACTTC. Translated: CARGTGGEGVSYEQYF.

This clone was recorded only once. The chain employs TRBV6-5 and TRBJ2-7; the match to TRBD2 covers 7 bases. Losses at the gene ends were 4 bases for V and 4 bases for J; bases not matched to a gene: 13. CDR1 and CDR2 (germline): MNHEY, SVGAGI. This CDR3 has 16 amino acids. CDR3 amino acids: CASSWNQRGLSYEQYF. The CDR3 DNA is TGTGCCAGCAGTTGGAACCAGAGGGGACTATCGTACGAGCAGTACTTC.

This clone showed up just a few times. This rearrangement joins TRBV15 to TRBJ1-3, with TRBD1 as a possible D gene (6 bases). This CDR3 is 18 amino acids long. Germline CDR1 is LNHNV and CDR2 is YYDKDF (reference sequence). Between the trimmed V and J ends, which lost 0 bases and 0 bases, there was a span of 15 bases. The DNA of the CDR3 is TGTGCCACCAGCAGAGATATTCCTCAGGGGACCTCTGGAAACACCATATATTTT. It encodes CATSRDIPQGTSGNTIYF.

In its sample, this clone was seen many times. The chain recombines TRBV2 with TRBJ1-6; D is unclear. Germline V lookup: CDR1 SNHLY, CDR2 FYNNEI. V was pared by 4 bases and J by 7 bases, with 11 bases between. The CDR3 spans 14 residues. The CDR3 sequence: CASSVAGHNSPLHF. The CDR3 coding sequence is TGTGCCAGCAGTGTGGCAGGTCACAATTCACCCCTCCACTTT.

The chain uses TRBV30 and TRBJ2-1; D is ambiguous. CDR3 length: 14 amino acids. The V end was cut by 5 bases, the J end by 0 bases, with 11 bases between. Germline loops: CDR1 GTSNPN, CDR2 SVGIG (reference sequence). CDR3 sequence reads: CAWGAPSSYNEQFF. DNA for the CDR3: TGTGCCTGGGGAGCCCCCAGCTCCTACAATGAGCAGTTCTTC. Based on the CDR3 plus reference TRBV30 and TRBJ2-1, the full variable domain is SQTIHQWPATLVQPVGSPLSLECTVEGTSNPNLYWYRQAAGRGLQLLFYSVGIGQISSEVPQNLSASRPQDRQFILSSKKLLLSDSGFYLCAWGAPSSYNEQFFGPGTRLTVL.

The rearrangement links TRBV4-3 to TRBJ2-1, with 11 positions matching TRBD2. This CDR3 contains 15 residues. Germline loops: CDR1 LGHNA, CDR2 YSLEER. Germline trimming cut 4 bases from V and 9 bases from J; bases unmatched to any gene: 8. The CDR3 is CASSLSGGGLGEQFF. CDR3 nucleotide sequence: TGCGCCAGCAGCCTTAGCGGGGGGGGCCTTGGTGAGCAGTTCTTC.

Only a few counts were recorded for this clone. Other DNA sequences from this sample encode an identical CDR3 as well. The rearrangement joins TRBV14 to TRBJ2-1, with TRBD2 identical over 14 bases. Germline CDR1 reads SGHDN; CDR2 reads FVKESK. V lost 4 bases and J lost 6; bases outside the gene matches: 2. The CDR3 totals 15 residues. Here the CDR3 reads CASSPTSGGGNEQFF. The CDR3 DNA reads TGTGCCAGCAGCCCGACTAGCGGGGGGGGCAATGAGCAGTTCTTC.

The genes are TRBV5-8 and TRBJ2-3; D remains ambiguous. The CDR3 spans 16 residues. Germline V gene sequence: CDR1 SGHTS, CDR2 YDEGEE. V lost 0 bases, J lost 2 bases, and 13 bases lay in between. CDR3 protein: CASSLGAGPATDTQYF. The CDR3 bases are TGTGCCAGCAGCTTGGGGGCAGGCCCCGCCACAGATACGCAGTATTTT. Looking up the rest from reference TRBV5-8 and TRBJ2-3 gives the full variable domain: EAGVTQSPTHLIKTRGQQATLRCSPISGHTSVYWYQQALGLGLQFLLWYDEGEERNRGNFPPRFSGRQFPNYSSELNVNALELEDSALYLCASSLGAGPATDTQYFGPGTRLTVL.

CDR3 in amino acids: CAWTKTNEQFF. CDR3 coding DNA: TGTGCCTGGACTAAAACCAATGAGCAGTTCTTC. The chain joins TRBV30 to TRBJ2-1; D gene uncertain. Trimming took off 4 bases at V and 6 bases at J, with 7 bases between the two ends. This CDR3 has 11 residues. Germline V CDR1 and CDR2: GTSNPN, SVGIG (reference sequence). The full variable domain, its missing parts supplied by reference TRBV30 and TRBJ2-1, is SQTIHQWPATLVQPVGSPLSLECTVEGTSNPNLYWYRQAAGRGLQLLFYSVGIGQISSEVPQNLSASRPQDRQFILSSKKLLLSDSGFYLCAWTKTNEQFFGPGTRLTVL.

The CDR3 spells CASRYGQGGYGYTF. The CDR3 DNA reads as TGTGCCAGTCGGTACGGGCAGGGGGGCTATGGCTACACCTTC. The V call is TRBV19, the J call TRBJ1-2; 7 bases align to TRBD1. The CDR3 covers 14 residues. Unmatched junction bases numbered 10, after V lost 8 bases and J lost 4 bases. Germline V gives CDR1 LNHDA, CDR2 SQIVND (reference sequence).

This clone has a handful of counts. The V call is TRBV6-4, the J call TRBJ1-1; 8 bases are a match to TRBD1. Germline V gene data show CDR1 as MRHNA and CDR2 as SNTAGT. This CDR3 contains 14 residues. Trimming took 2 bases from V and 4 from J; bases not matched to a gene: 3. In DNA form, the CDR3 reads TGTGCCAGCAGTGACGGCCAGGGGGCCACTGAAGCTTTCTTT. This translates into CASSDGQGATEAFF.

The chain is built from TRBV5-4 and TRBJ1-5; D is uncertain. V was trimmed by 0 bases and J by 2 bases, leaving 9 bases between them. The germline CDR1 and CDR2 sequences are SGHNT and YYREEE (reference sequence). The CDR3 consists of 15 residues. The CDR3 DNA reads TGTGCCAGCAGCTTGGATCCCCGCGGCAATCAGCCCCAGCATTTT. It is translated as CASSLDPRGNQPQHF. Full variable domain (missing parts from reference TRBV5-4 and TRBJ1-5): ETGVTQSPTHLIKTRGQQVTLRCSSQSGHNTVSWYQQALGQGPQFIFQYYREEENGRGNFPPRFSGLQFPNYSSELNVNALELDDSALYLCASSLDPRGNQPQHFGDGTRLSIL.

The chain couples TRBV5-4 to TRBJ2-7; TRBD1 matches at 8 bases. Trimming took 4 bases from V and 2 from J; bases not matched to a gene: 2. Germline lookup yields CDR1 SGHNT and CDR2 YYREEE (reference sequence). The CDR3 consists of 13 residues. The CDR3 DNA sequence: TGTGCCAGCAGCGTGGACAGGGCCTACGAGCAGTACTTC. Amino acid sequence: CASSVDRAYEQYF.